This entry concerns a single T cell receptor beta chain. Germline V lookup: CDR1 MGHRA, CDR2 YSYEKL. V was pared by 1 base and J by 3 bases, with 10 bases between. The CDR3 runs to 15 residues. Using immunoSEQ multiplex PCR, the repertoire was profiled, and TCRdb retains in-frame clones only, with some absent. The sample contains fewer than 250,000 clones, 84% of which appear only once. The source of the sample is a study of blood T cell repertoires in COVID-19. Overall study: Researchers got acute and convalescent COVID-19 samples from the United States, Italy and Spain.

The receptor was derived from a woman between 45 and 60 years old with active or convalescent COVID-19. The sample consisted of peripheral blood. The gene calls are TRBV4-1 and TRBJ2-4; D is perhaps TRBD1 (6 bases). The chain's CDR3 is CASSQAQDSKNIQYF. Written as DNA, the CDR3 is TGCGCCAGCAGCCAAGCTCAGGACAGCAAAAACATTCAGTACTTC.